Following are 25 T cell receptor beta chains from one sample sequenced in a study of T cells in Graves' hyperthyroidism and ophthalmopathy. The CDR3 regions of TCR beta were amplified from RNA transcripts. The TCR CDR3 was amplified in a first-round RT-PCR using the HTBI primer set. TCRdb itself ran the multiplex PCR reads through MiXCR, one entry per CDR3 protein. Counted here are hundreds of thousands of distinct CDR3 sequences, approximately 25% occurring once; the ten biggest clones make up approximately 10%. Sequencing was performed on blood. These receptors were taken from a woman in her 30s with Graves' ophthalmopathy.

V is TRBV27 and J is TRBJ1-6; 9 positions match TRBD1. CDR3 length: 15 amino acids. Germline V CDR1 and CDR2: MNHEY, SMNVEV (reference sequence). V lost 3 bases and J lost 8; bases outside the gene matches: 5. The CDR3 DNA sequence: TGTGCCAGCAGTTTGGGGGACAGGGATGATTCACCCCTCCACTTT. Amino acid sequence: CASSLGDRDDSPLHF.

This chain uses TRBV2 with TRBJ1-2, with D possibly matching TRBD1 (5 bases). V was shortened by 2 bases and J by 7 bases, with 14 bases between the two germline ends. The length of the CDR3 is 14 residues. Germline V gene lookup returns CDR1 SNHLY and CDR2 FYNNEI. CDR3 sequence (DNA): TGTGCCAGCAGTGAACAGGAGGGACGCATTGGCTACACCTTC. This sequence encodes CASSEQEGRIGYTF.

The V call is TRBV12-3 or TRBV12-4, the J call TRBJ1-2, with D uncertain. This CDR3 region has 13 residues. The V end lost 6 bases, the J end lost 2 bases, and 10 bases lay between the germline ends. The DNA for the CDR3 is TGTGCCAGCAGACCTGCAGGCAACTATGGCTACACCTTC. Translating it yields CASRPAGNYGYTF.

V and J are TRBV11-3 and TRBJ2-5, with no clear D. Trimming pared 4 bases from V and 8 bases from J, leaving 11 bases between. Germline V gives CDR1 SGHNT, CDR2 YENEEA. The CDR3 loop spans 12 amino acids. CDR3 amino acids: CASSSDGVTQYF. CDR3 sequence (DNA): TGTGCCAGCAGCTCTGATGGAGTCACCCAGTACTTC.

At least ten counts were recorded for this clonotype. The V call is TRBV27, the J call TRBJ2-7, with 10 bases that match TRBD1. V lost 0 bases and J lost 3; bases outside the gene matches: 5. This CDR3 contains 16 residues. Looked up from germline, CDR1 is MNHEY and CDR2 is SMNVEV (reference sequence). In DNA, the CDR3 is TGTGCCAGCAGTTTATCACGGGACAGGGGATACTACGAGCAGTACTTC. Amino acids: CASSLSRDRGYYEQYF.

This clonotype showed up many times. The V call is TRBV12-3 or TRBV12-4, the J call TRBJ2-5, with a weak D call TRBD2 (7 bases). The CDR3 sequence is 15 residues long. V was trimmed by 8 bases and J by 4 bases, leaving 20 bases between them. CDR3 in DNA: TGTGCCAGCGGACTTCACATGGGGGGGGCAGAGACCCAGTACTTC. As protein: CASGLHMGGAETQYF.

This clonotype has a count of ten or more. This chain links TRBV12-3 or TRBV12-4 with TRBJ1-2, with 7 nucleotides matching TRBD1. The V and J ends lost 6 bases and 3 bases, in that order; junction bases with no gene match: 7. This CDR3 spans 14 amino acids. CDR3 loop: CASSAGTVDYGYTF. The CDR3 nucleotides read TGTGCCAGCAGCGCCGGGACAGTGGACTATGGCTACACCTTC.

This clonotype was observed at least ten times. V and J are TRBV4-1 and TRBJ1-5; D remains unclear. Trimming cost V 0 bases and J 1 base, with 7 bases left between them. From germline, CDR1 is MGHRA and CDR2 YSYEKL. CDR3 length equals 15 residues. The CDR3 region is CASSQDYWSNQPQHF. For the CDR3, the DNA is TGCGCCAGCAGCCAAGATTACTGGAGCAATCAGCCCCAGCATTTT.

This clonotype was seen a few times. The chain employs TRBV5-5 and TRBJ1-5; TRBD1 agrees at 12 bases. V lost 3 bases and J lost 6; bases outside the gene matches: 7. The CDR3 runs to 16 residues. CDR1 SGHKS and CDR2 YYEKEE come from the germline V gene (reference sequence). In DNA form, the CDR3 reads TGTGCCAGCAGCTCCGGGACAGGGGGCGCGGTTCAGCCCCAGCATTTT. It yields the protein CASSSGTGGAVQPQHF.

The chain carries TRBV7-2 and TRBJ1-3; possible D gene TRBD1, 5 bases. The V gene lost 5 bases and the J gene lost 2 bases, with 13 bases spanning the gap. This CDR3 region has 15 residues. Germline CDR1 and CDR2: SGHTA and FQGNSA. CDR3 sequence: CASSTNQGPGNTIYF. The CDR3 nucleotides are TGTGCCAGCAGCACTAACCAGGGACCTGGAAACACCATATATTTT.

This clonotype was seen many times. The rearrangement joins TRBV27 to TRBJ1-5; no clear D gene. The CDR3 is made up of 14 amino acids. Trimming removed 0 bases at V and 7 bases at J, with 10 bases between. The V gene's germline CDR1 is MNHEY and CDR2 SMNVEV (reference sequence). The CDR3 is CASSLSGWEQPQHF. The DNA of the CDR3 is TGTGCCAGCAGTTTATCAGGGTGGGAGCAGCCCCAGCATTTT.

The chain couples TRBV19 to TRBJ2-2, with D possibly matching TRBD1 (5 bases). Germline V CDR1 and CDR2: LNHDA, SQIVND (reference sequence). The CDR3 is made up of 13 amino acids. The germline V and J ends were trimmed by 8 bases and 0 bases, with 7 bases remaining between them. In DNA form, the CDR3 reads TGTGCCAGTGAGGACACGAACACCGGGGAGCTGTTTTTT. It codes for CASEDTNTGELFF.

This clonotype was recorded many times. V is TRBV7-2 and J is TRBJ1-5; D unresolved. V was pared by 6 bases and J by 0 bases, with 12 bases between. The length of the CDR3 is 15 residues. From germline, CDR1 is SGHTA and CDR2 FQGNSA. The CDR3 spells CASSPGDYSNQPQHF. The CDR3 DNA sequence: TGTGCCAGCAGTCCTGGGGATTATAGCAATCAGCCCCAGCATTTT.

The J gene is TRBJ2-5, the V gene TRBV4-1, with 13 bases that match TRBD2. Germline V lookup: CDR1 MGHRA, CDR2 YSYEKL. The CDR3 length is 15 residues. V shed 8 bases, J shed 5 bases, and the junction held 8 bases outside the gene matches. CDR3 nucleotide sequence: TGCGCCAGCGGAACTAGCGGGAGGGCCGGGGAGACCCAGTACTTC. This codes for CASGTSGRAGETQYF.

In this sample, this clonotype turned up a few times. The chain is built from TRBV28 and TRBJ2-2; 13 nucleotides line up with TRBD2. CDR1 is MDHEN, CDR2 SYDVKM, per germline. Unmatched junction bases numbered 8, after V lost 8 bases and J lost 5 bases. The CDR3 contains 16 residues. The CDR3 nucleotides read TGTGCCAGCGAAGGACTAGCGGGAGTACGGACCGGGGAGCTGTTTTTT. Its protein product is CASEGLAGVRTGELFF.

This clonotype was counted a few times. The chain is built from TRBV6-1 and TRBJ2-2; D may be TRBD1 (5 bases). With 6 bases removed from V and 8 bases from J, the gap between germline ends came to 13 bases. Germline assignment: CDR1 MNHNS and CDR2 SASEGT. The CDR3 is 13 residues long. This CDR3 reads CASRPQGYGELFF. The CDR3 DNA follows: TGTGCCAGCAGGCCGCAGGGTTATGGGGAGCTGTTTTTT.

This clonotype was seen many times. J is TRBJ2-5 and V is TRBV2; 11 bases fit TRBD2. V was clipped by 7 bases and J by 4 bases; unmatched bases: 5. This CDR3 has 14 residues. Germline values: CDR1 SNHLY, CDR2 FYNNEI. The CDR3 sequence is CASISLAGGETQYF. The CDR3 region has the DNA TGTGCCAGCATCTCCCTAGCGGGGGGAGAGACCCAGTACTTC. The whole variable domain, remainder taken from reference TRBV2 and TRBJ2-5, is EPEVTQTPSHQVTQMGQEVILRCVPISNHLYFYWYRQILGQKVEFLVSFYNNEISEKSEIFDDQFSVERPDGSNFTLKIRSTKLEDSAMYFCASISLAGGETQYFGPGTRLLVL.

This clonotype was seen at least ten times. This may come from a read error, since a much larger clone is one base off. The rearrangement joins TRBV7-9 to TRBJ2-7; weak D call: TRBD2 (5 bases). Trimming shortened V by 4 bases and J by 5 bases, and 9 bases separated the two germline ends. The CDR3 sequence is 12 residues long. Germline values: CDR1 SEHNR, CDR2 FQNEAQ (reference sequence). In DNA form, the CDR3 reads TGTGCCAGCAGCTCCTACGGGGACGAGCAGTACTTC. Protein sequence: CASSSYGDEQYF.

This sequence joins TRBV7-2 and TRBJ1-2, with 7 bases that match TRBD1. Germline CDR1 reads SGHTA; CDR2 reads FQGNSA. The CDR3 length is 13 residues. V was pared by 5 bases and J by 7 bases, with 7 bases of the junction left unmatched. The CDR3 loop is CASSPLTGAGYTF. As DNA, the CDR3 is TGTGCCAGCAGCCCACTAACAGGGGCTGGCTACACCTTC. The whole variable domain, filled in from reference TRBV7-2 and TRBJ1-2, reads GAGVSQSPSNKVTEKGKDVELRCDPISGHTALYWYRQSLGQGLEFLIYFQGNSAPDKSGLPSDRFSAERTGGSVSTLTIQRTQQEDSAVYLCASSPLTGAGYTFGSGTRLTVV.

The CDR3 bases are TGTGCCAGCAGGGGGAGGACGGAGATTTCAGCTTTCTTT. It translates to CASRGRTEISAFF. This chain uses TRBV6-1 with TRBJ1-1; D remains ambiguous. The CDR3 totals 13 residues. V was trimmed by 6 bases and J by 10 bases, leaving 18 bases between them. Germline CDR1 is MNHNS and CDR2 is SASEGT.

This clonotype was recorded at least ten times. The genes are TRBV4-1 and TRBJ1-2; TRBD1 might be the D (5 bases). Germline loops: CDR1 MGHRA, CDR2 YSYEKL. V was clipped by 0 bases and J by 8 bases, with 16 bases between them. The CDR3 has 15 amino acids. Here the CDR3 reads CASSQDSVGVLGYTF. CDR3 sequence (DNA): TGCGCCAGCAGCCAAGATTCGGTAGGGGTACTCGGCTACACCTTC.

In this sample, this clonotype turned up many times. The chain uses TRBV19 and TRBJ2-2; D may be TRBD1 or TRBD2 (5 bases each). Germline V gene sequence: CDR1 LNHDA, CDR2 SQIVND (reference sequence). The CDR3 is 15 residues long. V was pared by 5 bases and J by 2 bases, with 12 bases between. CDR3 DNA: TGTGCCAGTAGTGGGACCGGGACCAACACCGGGGAGCTGTTTTTT. It yields the protein CASSGTGTNTGELFF.

The chain joins TRBV18 to TRBJ2-7; D unclear. The CDR3 spans 13 residues. Germline loops: CDR1 KGHSH, CDR2 LQKENI. V gave up 5 bases and J gave up 0 bases, with 8 bases separating them. The CDR3 spells CASSTSASYEQYF. The CDR3 nucleotides read TGTGCCAGCTCAACTTCGGCCTCCTACGAGCAGTACTTC. Full variable domain (outside the CDR3, taken from reference TRBV18 and TRBJ2-7): NAGVMQNPRHLVRRRGQEARLRCSPMKGHSHVYWYRQLPEEGLKFMVYLQKENIIDESGMPKERFSAEFPKEGPSILRIQQVVRGDSAAYFCASSTSASYEQYFGPGTRLTVT.

This chain uses TRBV6-2 or TRBV6-3 with TRBJ2-2; 9 nucleotides match TRBD2. The V gene end was trimmed by 2 bases and the J gene end by 4 bases; junction bases not matched to a gene: 11. The CDR3 runs 18 residues. CDR1 and CDR2 from the germline V gene are MNHEY and SVGEGT. CDR3 sequence: CASSYHLAGPTGTGELFF. The CDR3 DNA sequence: TGTGCCAGCAGTTACCATCTAGCGGGACCGACGGGCACCGGGGAGCTGTTTTTT.

The chain links TRBV6-4 to TRBJ2-7; 8 bases line up with TRBD2. CDR3 length: 14 residues. Germline CDR1 and CDR2: MRHNA and SNTAGT. The trim removed 8 bases at V and 2 bases at J, leaving 8 bases unmatched. The CDR3 spells CASATGGGTYEQYF. The CDR3 nucleotides read TGTGCCAGCGCTACGGGAGGGGGGACCTACGAGCAGTACTTC.